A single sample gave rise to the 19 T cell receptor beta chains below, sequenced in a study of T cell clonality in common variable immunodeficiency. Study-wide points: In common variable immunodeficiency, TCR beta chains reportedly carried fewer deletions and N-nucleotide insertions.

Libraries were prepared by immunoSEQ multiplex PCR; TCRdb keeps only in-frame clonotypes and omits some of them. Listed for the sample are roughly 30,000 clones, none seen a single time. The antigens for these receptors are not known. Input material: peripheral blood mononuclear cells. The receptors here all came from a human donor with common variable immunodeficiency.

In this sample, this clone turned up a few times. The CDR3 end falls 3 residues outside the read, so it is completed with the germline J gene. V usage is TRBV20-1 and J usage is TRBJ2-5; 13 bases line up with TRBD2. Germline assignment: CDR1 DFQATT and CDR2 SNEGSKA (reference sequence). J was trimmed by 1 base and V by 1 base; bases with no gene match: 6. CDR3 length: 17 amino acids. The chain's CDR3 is CSARVAGLAGPQETQYF. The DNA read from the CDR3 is TGCAGTGCTAGAGTGGCGGGACTAGCGGGACCCCAAGAGACC.

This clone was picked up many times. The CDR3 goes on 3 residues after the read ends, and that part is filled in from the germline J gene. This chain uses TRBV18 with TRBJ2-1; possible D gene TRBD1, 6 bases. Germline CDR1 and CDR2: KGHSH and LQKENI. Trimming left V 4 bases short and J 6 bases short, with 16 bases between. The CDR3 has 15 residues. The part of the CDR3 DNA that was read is TGTGCCAGCTCACTCGACAGGCCGGGGATCAATGAG. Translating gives CASSLDRPGINE. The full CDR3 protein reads CASSLDRPGINEQFF. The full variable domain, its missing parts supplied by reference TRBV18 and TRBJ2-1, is NAGVMQNPRHLVRRRGQEARLRCSPMKGHSHVYWYRQLPEEGLKFMVYLQKENIIDESGMPKERFSAEFPKEGPSILRIQQVVRGDSAAYFCASSLDRPGINEQFFGPGTRLTVL.

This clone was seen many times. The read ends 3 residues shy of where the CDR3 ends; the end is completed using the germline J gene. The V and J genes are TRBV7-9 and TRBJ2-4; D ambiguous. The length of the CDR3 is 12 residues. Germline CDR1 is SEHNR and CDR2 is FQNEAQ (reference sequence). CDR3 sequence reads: CASSLADQRQYF. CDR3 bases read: TGTGCCAGCAGCTTAGCCGACCAGCGT.

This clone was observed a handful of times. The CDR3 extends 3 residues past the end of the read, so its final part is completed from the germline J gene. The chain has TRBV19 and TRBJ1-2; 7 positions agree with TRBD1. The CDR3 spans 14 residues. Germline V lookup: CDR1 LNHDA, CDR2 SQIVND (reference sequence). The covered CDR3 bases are TGTGCCAGTAGTGCCGGAGACAGGGCGGGAGGC. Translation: CASSAGDRAGG. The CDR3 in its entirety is CASSAGDRAGGYTF. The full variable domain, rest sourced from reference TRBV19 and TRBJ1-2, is DGGITQSPKYLFRKEGQNVTLSCEQNLNHDAMYWYRQDPGQGLRLIYYSQIVNDFQKGDIAEGYSVSREKKESFPLTVTSAQKNPTAFYLCASSAGDRAGGYTFGSGTRLTVV.

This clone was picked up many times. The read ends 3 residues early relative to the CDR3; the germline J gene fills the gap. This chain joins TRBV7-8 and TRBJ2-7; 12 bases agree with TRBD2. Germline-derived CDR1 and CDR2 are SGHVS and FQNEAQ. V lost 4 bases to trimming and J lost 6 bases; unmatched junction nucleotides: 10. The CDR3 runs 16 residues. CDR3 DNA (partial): TGTGCCAGCAGCTCTCGGACTAGCGGGAACATGGGCGAG. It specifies CASSSRTSGNMGE. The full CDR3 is CASSSRTSGNMGEQYF.

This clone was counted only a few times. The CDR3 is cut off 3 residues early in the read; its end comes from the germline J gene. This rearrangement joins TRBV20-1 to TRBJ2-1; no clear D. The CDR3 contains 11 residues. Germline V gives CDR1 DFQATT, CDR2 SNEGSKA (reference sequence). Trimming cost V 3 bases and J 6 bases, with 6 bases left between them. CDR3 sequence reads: CSASSGNEQFF. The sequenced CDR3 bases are TGCAGTGCTAGCTCGGGCAATGAG.

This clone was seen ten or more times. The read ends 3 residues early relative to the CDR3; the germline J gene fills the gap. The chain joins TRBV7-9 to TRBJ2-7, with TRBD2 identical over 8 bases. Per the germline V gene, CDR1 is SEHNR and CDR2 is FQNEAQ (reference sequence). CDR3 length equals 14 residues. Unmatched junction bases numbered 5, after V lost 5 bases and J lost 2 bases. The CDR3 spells CASSQTSAPYEQYF. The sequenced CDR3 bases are TGTGCCAGCAGCCAGACTAGCGCTCCCTACGAG.

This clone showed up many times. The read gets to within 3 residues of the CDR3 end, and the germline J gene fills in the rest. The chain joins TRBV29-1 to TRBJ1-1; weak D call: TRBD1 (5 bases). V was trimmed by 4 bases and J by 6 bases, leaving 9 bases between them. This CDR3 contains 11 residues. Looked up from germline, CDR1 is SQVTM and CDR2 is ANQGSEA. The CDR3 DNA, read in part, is TGCAGCGTTGGTGGGGGGGCTGAA. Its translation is CSVGGGAE. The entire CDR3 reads CSVGGGAEAFF.

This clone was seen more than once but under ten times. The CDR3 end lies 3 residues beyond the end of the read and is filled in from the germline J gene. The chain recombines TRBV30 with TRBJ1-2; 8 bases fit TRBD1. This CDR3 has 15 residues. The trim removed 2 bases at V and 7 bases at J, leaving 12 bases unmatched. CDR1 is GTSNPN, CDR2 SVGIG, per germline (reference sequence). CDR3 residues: CAWSTITGTGSGYTF. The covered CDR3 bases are TGTGCCTGGAGTACTATCACCGGGACAGGAAGTGGC.

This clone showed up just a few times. The covered CDR3 bases are TGTGCCAGCTCACAGACTAGCCGGGCCACAGATACG. This sequence encodes CASSQTSRATDT. Given in full, the CDR3 is CASSQTSRATDTQYF. The rearrangement joins TRBV18 to TRBJ2-3, with TRBD2 matching 7 bases. With the read ending 3 residues before the CDR3 end, the germline J gene is used to fill in that end. Germline CDR1 reads KGHSH; CDR2 reads LQKENI. V gave up 4 bases and J gave up 2 bases; unmatched junction bases: 6. The CDR3 totals 15 residues.

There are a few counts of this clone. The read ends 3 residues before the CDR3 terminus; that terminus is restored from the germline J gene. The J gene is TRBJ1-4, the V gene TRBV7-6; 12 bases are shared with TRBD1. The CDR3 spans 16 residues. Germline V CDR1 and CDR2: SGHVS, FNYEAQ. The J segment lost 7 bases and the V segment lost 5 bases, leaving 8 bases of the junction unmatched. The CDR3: CASSLGTGGIGEKLFF. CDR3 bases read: TGTGCCAGCAGCCTGGGGACAGGGGGCATTGGTGAAAAA.

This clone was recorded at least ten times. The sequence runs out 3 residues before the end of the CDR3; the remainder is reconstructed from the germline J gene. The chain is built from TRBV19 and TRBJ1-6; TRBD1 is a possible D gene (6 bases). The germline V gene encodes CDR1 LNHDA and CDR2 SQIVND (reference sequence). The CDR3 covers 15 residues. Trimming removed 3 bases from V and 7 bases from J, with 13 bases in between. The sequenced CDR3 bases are TGTGCCAGTAGTATCGGTTCACAGGGCAATTCACCC. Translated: CASSIGSQGNSP. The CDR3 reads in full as CASSIGSQGNSPLHF. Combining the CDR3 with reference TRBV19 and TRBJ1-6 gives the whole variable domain DGGITQSPKYLFRKEGQNVTLSCEQNLNHDAMYWYRQDPGQGLRLIYYSQIVNDFQKGDIAEGYSVSREKKESFPLTVTSAQKNPTAFYLCASSIGSQGNSPLHFGNGTRLTVT.

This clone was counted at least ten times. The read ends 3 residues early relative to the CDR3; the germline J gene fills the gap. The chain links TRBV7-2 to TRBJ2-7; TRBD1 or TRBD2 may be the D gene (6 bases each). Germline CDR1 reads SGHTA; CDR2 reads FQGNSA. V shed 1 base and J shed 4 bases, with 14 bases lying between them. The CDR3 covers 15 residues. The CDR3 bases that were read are TGTGCCAGCAGCTTAGTGGGACACGGAGGGTACGAG. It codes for CASSLVGHGGYE. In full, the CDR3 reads CASSLVGHGGYEQYF. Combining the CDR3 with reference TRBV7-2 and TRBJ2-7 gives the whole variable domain GAGVSQSPSNKVTEKGKDVELRCDPISGHTALYWYRQSLGQGLEFLIYFQGNSAPDKSGLPSDRFSAERTGGSVSTLTIQRTQQEDSAVYLCASSLVGHGGYEQYFGPGTRLTVT.

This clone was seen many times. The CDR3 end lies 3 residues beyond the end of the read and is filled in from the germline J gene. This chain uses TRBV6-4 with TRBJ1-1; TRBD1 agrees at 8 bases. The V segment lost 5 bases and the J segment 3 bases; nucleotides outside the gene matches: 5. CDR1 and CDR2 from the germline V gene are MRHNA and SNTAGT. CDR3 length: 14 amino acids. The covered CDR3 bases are TGTGCCAGCAGTCCCCGGACAGGGCACACTGAA. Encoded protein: CASSPRTGHTE. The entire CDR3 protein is CASSPRTGHTEAFF.

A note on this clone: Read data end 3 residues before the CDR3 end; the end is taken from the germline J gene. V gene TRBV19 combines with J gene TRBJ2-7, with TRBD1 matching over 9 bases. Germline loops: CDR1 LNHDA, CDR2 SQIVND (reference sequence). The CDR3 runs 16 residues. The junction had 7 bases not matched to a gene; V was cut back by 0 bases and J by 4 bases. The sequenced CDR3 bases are TGTGCCAGTAGTATAGATCCTAGGGACAGGGCGTACGAG. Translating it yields CASSIDPRDRAYE. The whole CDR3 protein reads CASSIDPRDRAYEQYF.

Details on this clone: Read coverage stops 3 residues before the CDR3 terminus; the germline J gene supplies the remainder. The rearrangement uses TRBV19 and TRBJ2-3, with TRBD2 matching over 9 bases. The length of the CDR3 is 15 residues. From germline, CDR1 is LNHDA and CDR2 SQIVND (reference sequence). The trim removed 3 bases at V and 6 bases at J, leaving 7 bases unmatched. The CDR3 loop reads CASSIGTSLRDTQYF. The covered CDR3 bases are TGTGCCAGTAGTATCGGGACTAGCCTTCGGGATACG.

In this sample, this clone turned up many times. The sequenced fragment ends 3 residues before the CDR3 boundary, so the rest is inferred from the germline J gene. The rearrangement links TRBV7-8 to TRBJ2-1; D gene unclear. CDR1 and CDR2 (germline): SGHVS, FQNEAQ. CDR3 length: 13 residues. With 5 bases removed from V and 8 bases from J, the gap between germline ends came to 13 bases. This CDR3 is CASSHLNADEQFF. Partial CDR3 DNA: TGTGCCAGCAGCCATCTAAACGCGGATGAG. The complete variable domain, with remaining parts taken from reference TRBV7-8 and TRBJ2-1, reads GAGVSQSPRYKVAKRGQDVALRCDPISGHVSLFWYQQALGQGPEFLTYFQNEAQLDKSGLPSDRFFAERPEGSVSTLKIQRTQQEDSAVYLCASSHLNADEQFFGPGTRLTVL.

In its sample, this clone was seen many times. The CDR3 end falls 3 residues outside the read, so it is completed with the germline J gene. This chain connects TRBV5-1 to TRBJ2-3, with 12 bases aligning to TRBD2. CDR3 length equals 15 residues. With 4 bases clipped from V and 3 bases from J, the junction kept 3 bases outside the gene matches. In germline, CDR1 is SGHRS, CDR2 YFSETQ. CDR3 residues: CASSIGTSGTDTQYF. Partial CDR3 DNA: TGCGCCAGCAGCATAGGGACTAGCGGGACAGATACG.

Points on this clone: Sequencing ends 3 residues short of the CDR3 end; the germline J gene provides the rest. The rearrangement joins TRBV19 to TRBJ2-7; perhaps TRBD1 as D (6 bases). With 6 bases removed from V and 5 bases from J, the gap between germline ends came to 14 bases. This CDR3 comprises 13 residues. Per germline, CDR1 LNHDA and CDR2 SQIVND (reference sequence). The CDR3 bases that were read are TGTGCCAGTAGCTTCAGGGGTATGGACGAG. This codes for CASSFRGMDE. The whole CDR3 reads CASSFRGMDEQYF.